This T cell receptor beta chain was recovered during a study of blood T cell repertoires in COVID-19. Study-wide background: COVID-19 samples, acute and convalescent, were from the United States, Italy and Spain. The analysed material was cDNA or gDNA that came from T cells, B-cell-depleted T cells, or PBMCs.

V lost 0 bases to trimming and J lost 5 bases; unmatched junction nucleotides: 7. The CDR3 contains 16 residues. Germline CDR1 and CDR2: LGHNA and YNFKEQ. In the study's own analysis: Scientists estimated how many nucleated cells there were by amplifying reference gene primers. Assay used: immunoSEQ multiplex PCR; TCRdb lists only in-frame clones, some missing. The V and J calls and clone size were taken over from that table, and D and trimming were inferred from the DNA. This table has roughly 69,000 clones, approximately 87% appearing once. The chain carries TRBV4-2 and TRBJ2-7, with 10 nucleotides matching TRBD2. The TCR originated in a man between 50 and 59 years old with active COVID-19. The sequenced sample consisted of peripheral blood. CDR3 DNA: TGTGCCAGCAGCCAAGATCAACTAGCGGGGCCCCACGAGCAGTACTTC. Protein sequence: CASSQDQLAGPHEQYF.